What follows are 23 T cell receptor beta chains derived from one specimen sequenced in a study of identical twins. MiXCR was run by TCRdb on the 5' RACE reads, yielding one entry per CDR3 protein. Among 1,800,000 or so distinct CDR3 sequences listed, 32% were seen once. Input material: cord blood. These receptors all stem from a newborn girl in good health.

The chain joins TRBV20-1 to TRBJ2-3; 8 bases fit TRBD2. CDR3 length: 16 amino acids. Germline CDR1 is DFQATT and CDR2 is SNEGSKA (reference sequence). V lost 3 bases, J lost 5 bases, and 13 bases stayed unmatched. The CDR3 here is CSARYPVAGFIDTQYF. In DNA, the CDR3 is TGCAGTGCTAGGTACCCGGTAGCGGGATTTATAGATACGCAGTATTTT.

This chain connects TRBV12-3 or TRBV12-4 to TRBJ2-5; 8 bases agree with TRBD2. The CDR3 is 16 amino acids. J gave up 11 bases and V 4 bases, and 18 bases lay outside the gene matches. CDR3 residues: CASSSPWGLGFDEQYF. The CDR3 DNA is TGTGCCAGCAGTTCACCTTGGGGACTAGGGTTCGATGAGCAGTACTTC.

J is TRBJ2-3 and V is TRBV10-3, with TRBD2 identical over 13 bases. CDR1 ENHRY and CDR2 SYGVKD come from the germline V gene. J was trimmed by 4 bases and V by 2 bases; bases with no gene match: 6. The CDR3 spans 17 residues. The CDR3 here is CAISEPILAGGADTQYF. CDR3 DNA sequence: TGTGCCATCAGTGAGCCTATACTAGCGGGGGGGGCAGATACGCAGTATTTT.

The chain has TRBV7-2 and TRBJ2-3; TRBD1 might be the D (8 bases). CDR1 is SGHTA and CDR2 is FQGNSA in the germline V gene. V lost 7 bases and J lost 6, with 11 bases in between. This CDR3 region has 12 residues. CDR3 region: CASNRGGDTQYF. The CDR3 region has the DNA TGTGCCAGCAACAGGGGGGGCGATACGCAGTATTTT.

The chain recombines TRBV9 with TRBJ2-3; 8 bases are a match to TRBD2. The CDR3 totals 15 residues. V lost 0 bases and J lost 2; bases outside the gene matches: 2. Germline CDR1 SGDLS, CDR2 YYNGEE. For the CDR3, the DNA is TGTGCCAGCAGCGTAGATAGCGGGATCACAGATACGCAGTATTTT. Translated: CASSVDSGITDTQYF. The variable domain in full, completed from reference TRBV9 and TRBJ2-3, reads DSGVTQTPKHLITATGQRVTLRCSPRSGDLSVYWYQQSLDQGLQFLIQYYNGEERAKGNILERFSAQQFPDLHSELNLSSLELGDSALYFCASSVDSGITDTQYFGPGTRLTVL.

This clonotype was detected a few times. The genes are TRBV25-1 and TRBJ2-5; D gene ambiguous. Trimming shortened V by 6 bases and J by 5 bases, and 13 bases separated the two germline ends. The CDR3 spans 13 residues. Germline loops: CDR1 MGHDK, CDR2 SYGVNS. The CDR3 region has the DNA TGTGCCAGCAGAAGGTCCCCCGGTGAGACCCAGTACTTC. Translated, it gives CASRRSPGETQYF. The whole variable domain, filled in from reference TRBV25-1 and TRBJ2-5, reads EADIYQTPRYLVIGTGKKITLECSQTMGHDKMYWYQQDPGMELHLIHYSYGVNSTEKGDLSSESTVSRIRTEHFPLTLESARPSHTSQYLCASRRSPGETQYFGPGTRLLVL.

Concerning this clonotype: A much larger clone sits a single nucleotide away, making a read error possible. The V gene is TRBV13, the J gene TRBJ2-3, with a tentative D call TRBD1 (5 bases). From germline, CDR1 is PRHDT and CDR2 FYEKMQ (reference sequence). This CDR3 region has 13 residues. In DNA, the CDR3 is TGTGCCAGCAGCGTAGGGGCTAGAGATATGCAGTATTTT. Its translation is CASSVGARDMQYF.

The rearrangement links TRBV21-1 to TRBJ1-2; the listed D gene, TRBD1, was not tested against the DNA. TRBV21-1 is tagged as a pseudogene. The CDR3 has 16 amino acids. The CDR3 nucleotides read TGTGCCAGCAGCAAACGACAGGGGGGGACTCCTTATGGCTACACCTTC. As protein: CASSKRQGGTPYGYTF.

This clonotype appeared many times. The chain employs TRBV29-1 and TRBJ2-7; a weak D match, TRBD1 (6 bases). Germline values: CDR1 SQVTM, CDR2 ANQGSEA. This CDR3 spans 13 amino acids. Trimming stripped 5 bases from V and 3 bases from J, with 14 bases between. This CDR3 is CSVQGGQNYEQYF. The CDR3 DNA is TGCAGCGTTCAAGGAGGACAGAACTACGAGCAGTACTTC.

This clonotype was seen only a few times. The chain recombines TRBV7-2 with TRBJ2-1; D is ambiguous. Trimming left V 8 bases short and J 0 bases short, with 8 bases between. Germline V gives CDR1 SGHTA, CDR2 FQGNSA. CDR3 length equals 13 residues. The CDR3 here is CASAPGSYNEQFF. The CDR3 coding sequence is TGTGCCAGCGCGCCAGGCTCCTACAATGAGCAGTTCTTC.

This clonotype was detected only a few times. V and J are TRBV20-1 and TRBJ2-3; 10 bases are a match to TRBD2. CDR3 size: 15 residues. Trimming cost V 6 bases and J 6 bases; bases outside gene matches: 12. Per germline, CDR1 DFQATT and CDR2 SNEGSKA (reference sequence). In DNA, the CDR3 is TGCAGTGCGTCACGGCGGGCTAGCGGGGGTGATACGCAGTATTTT. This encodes CSASRRASGGDTQYF.

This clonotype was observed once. This CDR3 is CSARGQGGHEQYF. The CDR3 coding sequence is TGCAGTGCTAGGGGACAGGGAGGACACGAGCAGTACTTC. The chain recombines TRBV20-1 with TRBJ2-5; 9 positions match TRBD1. The DNA end lines up better with TRBJ2-7; the J call may be wrong. CDR3 size: 13 residues. Germline V gene sequence: CDR1 DFQATT, CDR2 SNEGSKA (reference sequence).

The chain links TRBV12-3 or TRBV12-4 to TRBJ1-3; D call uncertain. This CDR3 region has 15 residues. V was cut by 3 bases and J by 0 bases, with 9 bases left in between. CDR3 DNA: TGTGCCAGCAGTTTGGCGGTGGGCTCTGGAAACACCATATATTTT. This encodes CASSLAVGSGNTIYF.

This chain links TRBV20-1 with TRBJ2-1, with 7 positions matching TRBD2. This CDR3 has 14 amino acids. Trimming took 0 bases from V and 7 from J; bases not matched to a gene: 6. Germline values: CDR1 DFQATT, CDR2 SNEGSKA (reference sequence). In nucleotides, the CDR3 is TGCAGTGCTAGAGATGCGGGAGCGGGAAATGAGCAGTTCTTC. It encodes CSARDAGAGNEQFF.

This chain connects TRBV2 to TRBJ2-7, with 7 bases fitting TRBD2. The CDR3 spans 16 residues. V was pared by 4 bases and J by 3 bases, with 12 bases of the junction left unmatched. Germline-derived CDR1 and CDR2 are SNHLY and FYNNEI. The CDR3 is CASSGMRAGAGYEQYF. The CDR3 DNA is TGTGCCAGCAGTGGGATGCGGGCGGGAGCGGGCTACGAGCAGTACTTC.

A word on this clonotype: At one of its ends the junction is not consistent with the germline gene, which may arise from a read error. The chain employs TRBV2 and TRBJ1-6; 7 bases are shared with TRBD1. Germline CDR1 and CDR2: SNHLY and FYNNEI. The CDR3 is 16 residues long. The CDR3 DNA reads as TGTGCCAGCAGGGAAGAGACAGGGTCCTATAATTCACCCCTCCACTTT. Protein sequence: CASREETGSYNSPLHF.

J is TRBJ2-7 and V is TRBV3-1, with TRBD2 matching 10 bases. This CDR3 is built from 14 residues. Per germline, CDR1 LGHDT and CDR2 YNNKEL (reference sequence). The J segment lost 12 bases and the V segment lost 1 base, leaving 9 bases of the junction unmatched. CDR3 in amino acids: CASSQASGRVTPYF. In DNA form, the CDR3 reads TGTGCCAGCAGCCAAGCCAGCGGGAGGGTGACTCCGTACTTC.

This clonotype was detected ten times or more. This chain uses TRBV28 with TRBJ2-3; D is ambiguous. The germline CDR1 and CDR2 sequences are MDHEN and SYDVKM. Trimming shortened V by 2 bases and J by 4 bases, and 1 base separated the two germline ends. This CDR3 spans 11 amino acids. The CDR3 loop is CASSLPDTQYF. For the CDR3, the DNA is TGTGCCAGCAGTTTACCAGATACGCAGTATTTT.

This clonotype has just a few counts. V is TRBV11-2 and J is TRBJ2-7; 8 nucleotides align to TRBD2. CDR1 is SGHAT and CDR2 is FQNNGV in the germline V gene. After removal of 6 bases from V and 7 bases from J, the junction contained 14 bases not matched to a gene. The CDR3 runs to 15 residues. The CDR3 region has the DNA TGTGCCAGCAGGAGCACTAGCGGTCCCTACAATGAGCAGTACTTC. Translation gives CASRSTSGPYNEQYF.

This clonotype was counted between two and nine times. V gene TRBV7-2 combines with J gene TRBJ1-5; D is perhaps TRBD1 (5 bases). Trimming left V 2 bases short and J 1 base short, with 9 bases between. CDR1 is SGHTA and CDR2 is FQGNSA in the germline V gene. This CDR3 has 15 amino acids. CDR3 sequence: CASSLKGWSNQPQHF. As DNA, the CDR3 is TGTGCCAGCAGCTTAAAGGGGTGGAGCAATCAGCCCCAGCATTTT.

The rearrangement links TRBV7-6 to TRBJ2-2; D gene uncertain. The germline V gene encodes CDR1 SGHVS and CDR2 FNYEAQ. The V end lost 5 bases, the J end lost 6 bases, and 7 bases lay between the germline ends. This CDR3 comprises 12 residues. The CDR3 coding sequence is TGTGCCAGCAGCGACAACGCCGGGGAGCTGTTTTTT. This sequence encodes CASSDNAGELFF.

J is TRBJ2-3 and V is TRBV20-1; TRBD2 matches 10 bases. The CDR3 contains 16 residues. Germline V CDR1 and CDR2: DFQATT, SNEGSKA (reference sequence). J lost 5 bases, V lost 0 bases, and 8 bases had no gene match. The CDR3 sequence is CSARDLGSGRKDTQYF. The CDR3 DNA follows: TGCAGTGCTAGAGATCTTGGTAGCGGGAGGAAAGATACGCAGTATTTT.

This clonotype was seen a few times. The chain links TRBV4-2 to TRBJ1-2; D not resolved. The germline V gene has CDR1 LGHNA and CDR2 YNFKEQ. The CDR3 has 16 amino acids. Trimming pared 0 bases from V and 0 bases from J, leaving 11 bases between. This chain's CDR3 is CASSQEWAATNYGYTF. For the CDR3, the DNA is TGTGCCAGCAGCCAAGAGTGGGCAGCTACTAACTATGGCTACACCTTC.